This note documents a single TCR beta chain sequence. The antigen remains undetermined. This record comes from a study of cytomegalovirus exposure and HLA in healthy donors. Findings and limits, study-wide: In all likelihood, a cluster of highly shared sequence variants was a sequencing artifact. A prior analysis recorded that most TCR beta V segments were productive about 90% or about 30% of the time. Researchers had no immune exposure information except CMV serostatus available.

Amplification used 60 Vbeta primers and 13 Jbeta primers. Profiling relied on immunoSEQ multiplex PCR, and the TCRdb table lists in-frame clones only, not all of them. The repertoire holds about 130,000 clones, with about four fifths as singletons. The TCR originated in a man aged 25 to 45 in good health and CMV-seronegative. Sequencing was performed on PBMCs.

CDR3 sequence reads: CASSQDGAHGANVLTF. DNA of the CDR3: TGTGCCAGCAGCCAAGATGGGGCGCATGGGGCCAACGTCCTGACTTTC. The genes are TRBV4-2 and TRBJ2-6, with D maybe TRBD1 (5 bases). Trimming removed 0 bases from V and 3 bases from J, with 9 bases in between. The V gene's germline CDR1 is LGHNA and CDR2 YNFKEQ. This CDR3 is built from 16 residues.